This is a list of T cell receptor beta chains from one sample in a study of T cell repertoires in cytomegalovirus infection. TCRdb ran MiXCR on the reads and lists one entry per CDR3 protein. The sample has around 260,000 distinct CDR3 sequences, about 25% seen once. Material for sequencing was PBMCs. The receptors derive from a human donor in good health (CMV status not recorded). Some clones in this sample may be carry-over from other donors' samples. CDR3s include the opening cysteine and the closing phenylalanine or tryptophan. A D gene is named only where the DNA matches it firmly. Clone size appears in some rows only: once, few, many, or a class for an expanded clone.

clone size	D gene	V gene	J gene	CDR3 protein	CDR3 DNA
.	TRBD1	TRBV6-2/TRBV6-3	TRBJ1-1	CASSYRTGRNTEAFF	TGTGCCAGCAGTTACCGGACAGGCCGGAACACTGAAGCTTTCTTT
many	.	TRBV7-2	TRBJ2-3	CASSLMLDAQYF	TGTGCCAGCAGCTTAATGTTAGATGCGCAGTATTTT
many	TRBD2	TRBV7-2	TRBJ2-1	CASSFTSGGNNEQFF	TGTGCCAGCAGCTTTACTAGCGGGGGAAACAATGAGCAGTTCTTC
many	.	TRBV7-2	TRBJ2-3	CASSSQGARADTQYF	TGTGCCAGCAGCTCACAGGGAGCCAGAGCAGATACGCAGTATTTT
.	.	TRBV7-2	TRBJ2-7	CASSKDRLTYEQYF	TGTGCCAGCAGCAAGGACAGACTTACCTACGAGCAGTACTTC
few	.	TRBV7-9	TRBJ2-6	CASSSDGGAGANVLTF	TGTGCCAGCAGCTCGGACGGAGGGGCCGGGGCCAACGTCCTGACTTTC
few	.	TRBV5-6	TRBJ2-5	CASSAGTALQETQYF	TGTGCCAGCAGCGCGGGGACAGCCCTCCAAGAGACCCAGTACTTC
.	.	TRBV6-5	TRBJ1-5	CATGLSSSNQPQHF	TGTGCCACCGGATTATCGTCCAGCAATCAGCCCCAGCATTTT
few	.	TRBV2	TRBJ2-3	CASSPRGDTQYF	TGTGCCAGCAGTCCGCGAGGGGATACGCAGTATTTT
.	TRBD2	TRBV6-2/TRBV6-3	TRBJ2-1	CASSGGLAGGRPWDEQFF	TGTGCCAGCAGCGGAGGACTAGCGGGAGGACGCCCTTGGGATGAGCAGTTCTTC
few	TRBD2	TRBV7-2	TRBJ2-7	CASSSPSGNYEQYF	TGTGCCAGCAGCTCACCCAGCGGGAACTACGAGCAGTACTTC
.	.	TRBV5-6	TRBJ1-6	CASSLGHLNSPLHF	TGTGCCAGCAGCTTGGGACATCTTAATTCACCCCTCCACTTT
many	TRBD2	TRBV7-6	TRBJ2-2	CASSLAGGRSVTGELFF	TGTGCCAGCAGCTTAGCTGGCGGGAGAAGTGTCACCGGGGAGCTGTTTTTT
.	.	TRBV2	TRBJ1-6	CASSDTNSPLHF	TGTGCCAGCAGTGACACCAATTCACCCCTCCACTTT
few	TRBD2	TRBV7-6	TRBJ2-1	CASSFELAGGMGEQFF	TGTGCCAGCAGCTTTGAGCTAGCGGGAGGGATGGGTGAGCAGTTCTTC
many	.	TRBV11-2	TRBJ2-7	CASSPIQGRPEQYF	TGTGCCAGCAGCCCAATACAGGGCCGGCCCGAGCAGTACTTC
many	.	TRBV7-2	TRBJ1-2	CASSMHTGYKNYGYTF	TGTGCCAGCAGCATGCATACAGGGTACAAAAACTATGGCTACACCTTC
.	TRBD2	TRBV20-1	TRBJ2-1	CSSGGNNEQFF	TGCAGTAGCGGGGGGAACAATGAGCAGTTCTTC
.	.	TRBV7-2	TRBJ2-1	CASSLVHGHNEQFF	TGTGCCAGCAGCTTAGTTCACGGCCACAATGAGCAGTTCTTC
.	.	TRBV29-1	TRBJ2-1	CSVESNNEQFF	TGCAGCGTTGAGTCCAACAATGAGCAGTTCTTC
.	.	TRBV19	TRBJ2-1	CASSKAVSFYNEQFF	TGTGCCAGTAGTAAAGCGGTTTCCTTCTACAATGAGCAGTTCTTC
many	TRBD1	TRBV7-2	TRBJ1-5	CASSRDRAPNQPQHF	TGTGCCAGCAGCCGGGACAGGGCCCCTAATCAGCCCCAGCATTTT
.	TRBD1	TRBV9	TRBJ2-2	CASSVTGGATGELFF	TGTGCCAGCAGCGTCACAGGGGGCGCCACGGGGGAGCTGTTTTTT
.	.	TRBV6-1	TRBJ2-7	CASNLSPGPPYEQYF	TGTGCCAGCAACCTATCCCCGGGACCTCCTTACGAGCAGTACTTC
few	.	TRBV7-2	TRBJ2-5	CASSSGGARGETQYF	TGTGCCAGCAGCTCCGGCGGGGCTCGCGGAGAGACCCAGTACTTC
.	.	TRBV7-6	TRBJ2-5	CASSLSGQQASRWETQYF	TGTGCCAGCAGCCTTTCCGGACAACAGGCCTCTCGTTGGGAGACCCAGTACTTC
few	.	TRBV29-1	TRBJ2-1	CSVAGASSYNEQFF	TGCAGCGTTGCTGGGGCGAGCTCCTACAATGAGCAGTTCTTC
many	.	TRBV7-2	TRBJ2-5	CASRAATGRETQYF	TGTGCCAGCAGAGCCGCCACAGGGAGAGAGACCCAGTACTTC
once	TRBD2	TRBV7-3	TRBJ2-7	CASSPGLAGFYEQYF	TGTGCCAGCAGCCCCGGACTAGCGGGTTTCTACGAGCAGTACTTC
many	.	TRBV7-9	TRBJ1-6	CASSLGRADNSPLHF	TGTGCCAGCAGCTTGGGCCGGGCAGATAATTCACCCCTCCACTTT
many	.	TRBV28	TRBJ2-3	CASSFLLTDTQYF	TGTGCCAGCAGTTTTTTGCTCACAGATACGCAGTATTTT
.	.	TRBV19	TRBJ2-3	CASSKGRSDTQYF	TGTGCCAGTAGTAAGGGGAGGTCAGATACGCAGTATTTT
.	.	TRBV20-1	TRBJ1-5	CSASQGVGGNQPQHF	TGCAGTGCTAGCCAGGGAGTCGGCGGCAATCAGCCCCAGCATTTT
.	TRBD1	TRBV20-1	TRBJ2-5	CSASPTGGGETQYF	TGCAGTGCTAGCCCCACAGGGGGCGGTGAGACCCAGTACTTC
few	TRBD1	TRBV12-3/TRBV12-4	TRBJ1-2	CASSIGTATNYGYTF	TGTGCCAGCTCGATCGGGACAGCTACTAACTATGGCTACACCTTC
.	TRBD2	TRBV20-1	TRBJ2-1	CSARDRGAGGLYEQFF	TGCAGTGCTAGAGATAGGGGAGCGGGAGGTCTCTATGAGCAGTTCTTC